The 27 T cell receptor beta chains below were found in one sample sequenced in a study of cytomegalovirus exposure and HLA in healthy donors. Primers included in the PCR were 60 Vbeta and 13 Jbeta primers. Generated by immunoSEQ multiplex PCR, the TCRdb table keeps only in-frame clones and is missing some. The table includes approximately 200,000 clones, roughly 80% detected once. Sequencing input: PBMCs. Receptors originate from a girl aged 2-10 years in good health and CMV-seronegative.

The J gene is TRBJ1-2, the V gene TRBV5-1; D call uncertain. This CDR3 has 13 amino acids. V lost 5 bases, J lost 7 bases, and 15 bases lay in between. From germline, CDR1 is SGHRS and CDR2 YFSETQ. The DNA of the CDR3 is TGCGCCAGCAGGGGCCTGCTTAGTGGTGGCTACACCTTC. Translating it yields CASRGLLSGGYTF.

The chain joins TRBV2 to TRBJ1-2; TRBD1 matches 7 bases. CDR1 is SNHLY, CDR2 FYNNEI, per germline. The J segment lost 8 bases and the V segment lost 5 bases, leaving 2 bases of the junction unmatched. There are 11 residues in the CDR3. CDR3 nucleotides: TGTGCCAGCAGTACGACAGGGGGCTACACCTTC. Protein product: CASSTTGGYTF.

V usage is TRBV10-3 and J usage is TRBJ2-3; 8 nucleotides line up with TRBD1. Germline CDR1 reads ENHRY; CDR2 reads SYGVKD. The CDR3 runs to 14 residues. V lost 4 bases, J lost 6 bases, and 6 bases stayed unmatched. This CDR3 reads CAISGGTGTDTQYF. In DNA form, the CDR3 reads TGTGCCATCAGTGGGGGGACAGGAACCGATACGCAGTATTTT.

CDR3 region: CASSAAGYEQYF. The CDR3 DNA reads TGTGCCAGCAGCGCCGCAGGGTACGAGCAGTACTTC. J is TRBJ2-7 and V is TRBV9; maybe TRBD1 (5 bases). Germline lookup yields CDR1 SGDLS and CDR2 YYNGEE. CDR3 size: 12 residues. Trimming pared 3 bases from V and 4 bases from J, leaving 8 bases between.

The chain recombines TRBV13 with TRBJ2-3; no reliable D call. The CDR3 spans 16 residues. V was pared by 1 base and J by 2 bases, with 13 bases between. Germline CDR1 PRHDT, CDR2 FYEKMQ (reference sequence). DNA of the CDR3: TGTGCCAGCAGCTTAGCTGGGCAGGATATCACAGATACGCAGTATTTT. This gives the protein CASSLAGQDITDTQYF.

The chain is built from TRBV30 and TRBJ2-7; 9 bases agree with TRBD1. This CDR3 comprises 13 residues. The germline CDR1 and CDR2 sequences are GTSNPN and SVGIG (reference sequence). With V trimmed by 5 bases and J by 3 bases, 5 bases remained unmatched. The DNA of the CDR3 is TGTGCCTGGGGGGACAGGGCTTACTACGAGCAGTACTTC. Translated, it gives CAWGDRAYYEQYF.

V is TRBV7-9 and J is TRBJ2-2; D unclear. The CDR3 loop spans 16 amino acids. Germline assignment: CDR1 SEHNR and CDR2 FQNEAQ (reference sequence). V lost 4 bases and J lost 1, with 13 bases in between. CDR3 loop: CASSSRSSLNTGELFF. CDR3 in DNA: TGTGCCAGCAGCTCCCGGAGTAGCTTGAACACCGGGGAGCTGTTTTTT.

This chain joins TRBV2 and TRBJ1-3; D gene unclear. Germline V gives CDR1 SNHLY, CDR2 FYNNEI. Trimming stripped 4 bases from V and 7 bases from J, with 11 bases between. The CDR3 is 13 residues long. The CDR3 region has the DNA TGTGCCAGCAGTGTATCGGTCGGGAACACCATATATTTT. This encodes CASSVSVGNTIYF.

Written as DNA, the CDR3 is TGTGCCAGCAGAGTACTAGCGGGAGGTACCGGGGAGCTGTTTTTT. Translating it yields CASRVLAGGTGELFF. The chain combines TRBV2 with TRBJ2-2; 12 nucleotides align to TRBD2. Germline V gene sequence: CDR1 SNHLY, CDR2 FYNNEI. This CDR3 has 15 residues. V was clipped by 6 bases and J by 5 bases; unmatched bases: 4.

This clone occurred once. The CDR3 DNA sequence: TGCGCCAGCAGCTTGAGGGGGTACGGGGAGCTGTTTTTT. Encoded protein: CASSLRGYGELFF. This chain joins TRBV5-1 and TRBJ2-2; TRBD1 is a possible D gene (6 bases). The CDR3 covers 13 residues. Trimming took off 1 base at V and 7 bases at J, with 8 bases between the two ends. Germline CDR1 and CDR2: SGHRS and YFSETQ.

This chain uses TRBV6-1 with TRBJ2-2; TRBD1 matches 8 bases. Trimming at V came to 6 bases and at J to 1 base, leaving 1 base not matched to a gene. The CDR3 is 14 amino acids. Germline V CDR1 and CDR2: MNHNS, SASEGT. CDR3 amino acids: CASSGTGNTGELFF. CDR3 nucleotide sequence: TGTGCCAGCAGCGGGACAGGGAACACCGGGGAGCTGTTTTTT.

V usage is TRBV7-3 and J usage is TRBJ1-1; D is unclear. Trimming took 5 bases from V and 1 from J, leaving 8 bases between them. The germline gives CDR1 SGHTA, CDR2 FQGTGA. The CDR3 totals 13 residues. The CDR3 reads CASSTRQNTEAFF. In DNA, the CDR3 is TGTGCCAGCAGCACCCGACAGAACACTGAAGCTTTCTTT.

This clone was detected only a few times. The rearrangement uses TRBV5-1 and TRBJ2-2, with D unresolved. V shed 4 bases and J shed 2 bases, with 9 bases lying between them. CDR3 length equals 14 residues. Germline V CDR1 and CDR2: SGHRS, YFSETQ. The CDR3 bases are TGCGCCAGCAGCGCTGGCTTTAACACCGGGGAGCTGTTTTTT. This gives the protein CASSAGFNTGELFF.

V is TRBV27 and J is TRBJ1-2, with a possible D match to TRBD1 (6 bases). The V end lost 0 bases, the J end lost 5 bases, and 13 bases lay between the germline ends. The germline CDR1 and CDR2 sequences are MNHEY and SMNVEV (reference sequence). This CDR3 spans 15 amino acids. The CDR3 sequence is CASSLSTGGQYGYTF. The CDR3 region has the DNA TGTGCCAGCAGTTTATCAACGGGGGGGCAATATGGCTACACCTTC.

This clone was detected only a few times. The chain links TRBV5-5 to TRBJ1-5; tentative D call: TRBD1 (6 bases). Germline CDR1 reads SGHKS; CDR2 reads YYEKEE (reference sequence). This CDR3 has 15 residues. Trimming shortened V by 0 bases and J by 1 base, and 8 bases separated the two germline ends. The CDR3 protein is CASSLVTGSNQPQHF. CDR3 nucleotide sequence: TGTGCCAGCAGCTTGGTTACAGGGAGCAATCAGCCCCAGCATTTT.

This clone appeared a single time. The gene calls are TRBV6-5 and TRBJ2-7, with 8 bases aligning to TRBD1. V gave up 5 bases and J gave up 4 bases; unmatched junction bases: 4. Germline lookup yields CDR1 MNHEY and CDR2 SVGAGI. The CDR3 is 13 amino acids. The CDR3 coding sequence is TGTGCCAGCAGTCCCCGGACAGGGTACGAGCAGTACTTC. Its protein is CASSPRTGYEQYF.

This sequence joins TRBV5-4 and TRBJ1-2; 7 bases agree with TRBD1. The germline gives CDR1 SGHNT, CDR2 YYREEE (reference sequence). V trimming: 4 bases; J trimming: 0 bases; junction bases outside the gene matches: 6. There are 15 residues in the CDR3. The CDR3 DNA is TGTGCCAGCAGCGCGGGACAGAGTACTAACTATGGCTACACCTTC. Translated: CASSAGQSTNYGYTF.

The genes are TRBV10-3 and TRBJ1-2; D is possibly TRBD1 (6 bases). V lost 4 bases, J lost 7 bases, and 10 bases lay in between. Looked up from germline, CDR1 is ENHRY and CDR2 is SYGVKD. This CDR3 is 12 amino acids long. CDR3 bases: TGTGCCATCAGTGCAGGGGACGGTGGCTACACCTTC. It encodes CAISAGDGGYTF.

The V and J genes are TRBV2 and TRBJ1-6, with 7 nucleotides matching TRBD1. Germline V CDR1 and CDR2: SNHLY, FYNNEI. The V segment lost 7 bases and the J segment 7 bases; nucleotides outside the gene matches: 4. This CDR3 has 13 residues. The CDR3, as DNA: TGTGCCAGCATCGGGACAGTAAATTCACCCCTCCACTTT. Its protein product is CASIGTVNSPLHF.

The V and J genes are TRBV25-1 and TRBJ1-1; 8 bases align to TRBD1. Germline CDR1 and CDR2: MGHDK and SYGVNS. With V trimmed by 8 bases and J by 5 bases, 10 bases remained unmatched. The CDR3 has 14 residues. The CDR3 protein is CASGGQGRGTEAFF. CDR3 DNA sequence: TGTGCCAGCGGTGGACAGGGCCGGGGGACTGAAGCTTTCTTT.

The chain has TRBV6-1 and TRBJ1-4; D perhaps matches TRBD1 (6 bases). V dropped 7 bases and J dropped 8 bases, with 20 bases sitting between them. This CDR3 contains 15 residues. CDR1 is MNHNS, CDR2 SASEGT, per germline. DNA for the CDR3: TGTGCCAGCAACCATGAGGGGGAACTTTGGGAAAAACTGTTTTTT. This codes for CASNHEGELWEKLFF.

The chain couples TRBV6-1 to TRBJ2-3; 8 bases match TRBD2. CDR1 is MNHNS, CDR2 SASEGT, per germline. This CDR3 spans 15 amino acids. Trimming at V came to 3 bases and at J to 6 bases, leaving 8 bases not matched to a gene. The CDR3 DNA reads TGTGCCAGCAGTGAGACGGGACTAGGCATTGATACGCAGTATTTT. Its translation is CASSETGLGIDTQYF.

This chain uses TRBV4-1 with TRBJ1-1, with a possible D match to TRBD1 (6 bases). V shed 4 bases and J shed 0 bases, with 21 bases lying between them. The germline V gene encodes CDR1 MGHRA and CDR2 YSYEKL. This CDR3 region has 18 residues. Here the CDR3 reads CASSRIVLGGIMNTEAFF. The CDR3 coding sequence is TGCGCCAGCAGCCGCATTGTACTAGGGGGAATCATGAACACTGAAGCTTTCTTT.

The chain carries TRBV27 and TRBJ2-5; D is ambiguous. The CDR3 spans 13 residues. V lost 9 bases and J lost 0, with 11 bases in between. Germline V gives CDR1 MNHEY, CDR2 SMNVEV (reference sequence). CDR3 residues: CASRDINQETQYF. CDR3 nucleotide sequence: TGTGCCAGTAGAGACATAAACCAAGAGACCCAGTACTTC.

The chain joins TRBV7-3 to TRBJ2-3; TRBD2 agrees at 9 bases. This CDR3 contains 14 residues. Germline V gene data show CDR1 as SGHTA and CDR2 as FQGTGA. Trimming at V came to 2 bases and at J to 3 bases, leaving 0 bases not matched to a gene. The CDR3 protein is CASSLAGGTDTQYF. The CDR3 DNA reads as TGTGCCAGCAGCTTAGCGGGGGGGACAGATACGCAGTATTTT.

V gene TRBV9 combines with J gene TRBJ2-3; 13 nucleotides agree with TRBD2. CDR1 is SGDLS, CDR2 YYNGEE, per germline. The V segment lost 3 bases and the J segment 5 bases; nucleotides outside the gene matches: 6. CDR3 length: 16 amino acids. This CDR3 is CASSGTSGGAGDTQYF. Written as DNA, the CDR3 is TGTGCCAGCAGCGGTACTAGCGGGGGGGCGGGAGATACGCAGTATTTT.

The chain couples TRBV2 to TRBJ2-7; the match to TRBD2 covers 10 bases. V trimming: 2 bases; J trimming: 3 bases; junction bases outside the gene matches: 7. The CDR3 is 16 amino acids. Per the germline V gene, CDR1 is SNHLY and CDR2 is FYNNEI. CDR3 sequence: CASSEPKREGRYEQYF. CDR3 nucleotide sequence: TGTGCCAGCAGTGAACCGAAGCGGGAGGGTCGCTACGAGCAGTACTTC.